This T cell receptor (beta chain) appears in the sequencing data of a study of long-term antiretroviral therapy in people with HIV. Across the whole study: Initial samples were collected about a decade before the 2015 immediate-ART recommendation.

Regarding this clone: No antigen is known for it.

The immunoSEQ assay was v3.0, run at survey level. The data were produced by immunoSEQ multiplex PCR, yet TCRdb's version contains in-frame clones alone and is incomplete. The repertoire holds 20,000 or so clones, with 70% to 85% as singletons. Study findings and constraints: HIV repertoire CDR3 lengths ranged less widely than those of controls.

Germline CDR1 and CDR2: MGHRA and YSYEKL. The CDR3 sequence is 15 residues long. V dropped 1 base and J dropped 9; count of bases not matched to a gene: 6. The rearrangement uses TRBV4-1 and TRBJ2-1, with TRBD2 identical over 10 bases. Material: unsorted PBMCs, obtained 0.1 years before starting antiretroviral therapy. The receptor comes from a man younger than 30 with HIV. This CDR3 reads CASSQVASGRGEQFF. The CDR3 DNA reads TGCGCCAGCAGCCAAGTGGCTAGCGGGAGAGGTGAGCAGTTCTTC.